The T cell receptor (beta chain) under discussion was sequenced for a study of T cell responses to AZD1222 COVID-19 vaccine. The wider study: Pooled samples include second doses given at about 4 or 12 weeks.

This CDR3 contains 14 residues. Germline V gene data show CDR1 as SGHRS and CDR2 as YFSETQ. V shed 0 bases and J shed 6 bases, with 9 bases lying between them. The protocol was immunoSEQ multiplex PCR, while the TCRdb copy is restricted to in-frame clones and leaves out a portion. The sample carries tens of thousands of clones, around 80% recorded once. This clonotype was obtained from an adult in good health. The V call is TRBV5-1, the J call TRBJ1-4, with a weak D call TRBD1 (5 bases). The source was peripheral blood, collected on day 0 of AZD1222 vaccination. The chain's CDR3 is CASSLGQPHEKLFF. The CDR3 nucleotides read TGCGCCAGCAGCTTGGGACAGCCGCATGAAAAACTGTTTTTT.